This TCR beta chain was captured in a study of cytomegalovirus exposure and HLA in healthy donors. Broader study findings: Roughly uniform sequencing depth across donors was assumed, possibly incorrectly. Testing in vitro showed a few CMV-associated chains specific for CMV antigens.

PCR amplification relied on 60 Vbeta primers (plus 13 Jbeta primers). Here immunoSEQ multiplex PCR was the method, and the copy in TCRdb shows in-frame clones only, minus some. This sample has under 200,000 clones, with about four fifths found just once. Comment on this clone: No antigen is known for it.

Germline lookup yields CDR1 MNHEY and CDR2 SMNVEV (reference sequence). The length of the CDR3 is 13 residues. V lost 8 bases and J lost 16; bases outside the gene matches: 13. Sequencing was performed on PBMCs. The chain combines TRBV27 with TRBJ2-1; the match to TRBD2 covers 11 bases. The sequence was obtained from a woman aged 18-29 years in good health and CMV-seronegative. CDR3 coding DNA: TGTGCCAGCTCCTGGACTAGCGGGCCCGCCAGCTTCTTC. It encodes CASSWTSGPASFF.